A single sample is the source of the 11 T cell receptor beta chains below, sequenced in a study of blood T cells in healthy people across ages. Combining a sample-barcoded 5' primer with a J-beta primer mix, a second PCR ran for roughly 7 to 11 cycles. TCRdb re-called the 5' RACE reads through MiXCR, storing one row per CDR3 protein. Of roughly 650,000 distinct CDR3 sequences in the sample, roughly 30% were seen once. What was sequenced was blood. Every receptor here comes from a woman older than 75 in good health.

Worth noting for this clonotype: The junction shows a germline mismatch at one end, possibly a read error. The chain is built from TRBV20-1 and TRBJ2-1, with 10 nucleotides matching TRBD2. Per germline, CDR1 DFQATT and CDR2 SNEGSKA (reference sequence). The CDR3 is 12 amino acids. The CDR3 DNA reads TGCAGTCCTAGCGGGAGCTCTAATGAGCAGTTCTTC. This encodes CSPSGSSNEQFF.

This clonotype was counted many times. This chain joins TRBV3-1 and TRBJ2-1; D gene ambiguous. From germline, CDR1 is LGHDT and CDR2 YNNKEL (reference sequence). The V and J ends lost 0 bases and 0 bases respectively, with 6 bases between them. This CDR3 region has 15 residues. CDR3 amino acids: CASSQDSGSYNEQFF. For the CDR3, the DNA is TGTGCCAGCAGCCAAGATTCAGGCTCCTACAATGAGCAGTTCTTC.

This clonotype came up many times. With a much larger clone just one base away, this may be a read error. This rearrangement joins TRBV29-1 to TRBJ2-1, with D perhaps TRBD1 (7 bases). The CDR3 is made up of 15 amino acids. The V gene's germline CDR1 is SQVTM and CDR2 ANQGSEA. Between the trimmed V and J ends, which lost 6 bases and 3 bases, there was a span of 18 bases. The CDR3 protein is CSVTERQGGYNEQFF. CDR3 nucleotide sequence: TGCAGCGTGACCGAGAGGCAGGGGGGCTACAATGAGCAGTTCTTC.

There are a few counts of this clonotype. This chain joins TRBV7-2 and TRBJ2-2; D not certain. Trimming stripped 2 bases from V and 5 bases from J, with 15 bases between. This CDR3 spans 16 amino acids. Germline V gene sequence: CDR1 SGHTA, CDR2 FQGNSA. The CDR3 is CASSLYWQAPTGELFF. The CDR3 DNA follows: TGTGCCAGCAGCTTATACTGGCAGGCTCCTACCGGGGAGCTGTTTTTT.

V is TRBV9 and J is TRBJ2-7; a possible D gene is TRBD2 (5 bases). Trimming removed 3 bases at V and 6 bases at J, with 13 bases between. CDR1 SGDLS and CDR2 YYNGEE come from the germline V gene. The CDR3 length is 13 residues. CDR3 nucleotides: TGTGCCAGCAGCGGCGACGGCGGAGGCGAGCAGTACTTC. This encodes CASSGDGGGEQYF.

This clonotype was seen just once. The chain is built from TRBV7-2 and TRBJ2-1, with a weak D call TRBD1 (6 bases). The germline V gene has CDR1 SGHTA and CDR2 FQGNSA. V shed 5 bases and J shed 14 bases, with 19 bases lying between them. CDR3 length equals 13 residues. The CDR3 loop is CASSLTIGGYEFF. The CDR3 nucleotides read TGTGCCAGCAGCCTCACGATTGGGGGCTATGAGTTCTTC.

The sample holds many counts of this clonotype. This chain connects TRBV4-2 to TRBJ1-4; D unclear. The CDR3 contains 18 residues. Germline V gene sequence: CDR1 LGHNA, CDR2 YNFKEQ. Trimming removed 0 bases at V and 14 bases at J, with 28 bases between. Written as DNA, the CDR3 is TGTGCCAGCAGCCAAGAAAAGATAGATTGGCAGCCTCCCCGGCGGCTGTTTTTT. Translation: CASSQEKIDWQPPRRLFF.

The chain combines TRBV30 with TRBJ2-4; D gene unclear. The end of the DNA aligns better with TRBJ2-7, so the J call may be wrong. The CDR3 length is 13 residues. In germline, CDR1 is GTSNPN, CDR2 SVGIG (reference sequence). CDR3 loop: CAWSVRTDYEQYF. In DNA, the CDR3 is TGTGCCTGGAGTGTACGGACGGACTACGAGCAGTACTTC.

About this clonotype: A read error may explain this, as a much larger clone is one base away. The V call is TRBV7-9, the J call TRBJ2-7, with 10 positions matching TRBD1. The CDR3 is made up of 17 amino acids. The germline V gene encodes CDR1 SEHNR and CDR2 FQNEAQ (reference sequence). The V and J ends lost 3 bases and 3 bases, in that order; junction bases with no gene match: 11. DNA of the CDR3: TGTGCCAGCAGCTTGAGGGTAGGACAGGGGGTCGGCTACGAGCAGTACTTC. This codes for CASSLRVGQGVGYEQYF. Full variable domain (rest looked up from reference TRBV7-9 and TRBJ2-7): DTGVSQNPRHKITKRGQNVTFRCDPISEHNRLYWYRQTLGQGPEFLTYFQNEAQLEKSRLLSDRFSAERPKGSFSTLEIQRTEQGDSAMYLCASSLRVGQGVGYEQYFGPGTRLTVT.

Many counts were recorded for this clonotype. CDR3 loop: CSVEDDREASNEQFF. The CDR3 DNA sequence: TGCAGCGTTGAAGACGACAGGGAGGCTAGCAATGAGCAGTTCTTC. V is TRBV29-1 and J is TRBJ2-1; tentative D call: TRBD1 (7 bases). The CDR3 runs to 15 residues. V was clipped by 0 bases and J by 6 bases, with 15 bases between them. Germline CDR1 SQVTM, CDR2 ANQGSEA.

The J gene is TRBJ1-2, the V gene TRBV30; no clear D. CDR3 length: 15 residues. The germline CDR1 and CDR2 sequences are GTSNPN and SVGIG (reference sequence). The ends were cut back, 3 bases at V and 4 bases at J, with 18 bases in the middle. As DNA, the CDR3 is TGTGCCTGGAGAAACACAGCCACTAAACTCTATGGCTACACCTTC. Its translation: CAWRNTATKLYGYTF.